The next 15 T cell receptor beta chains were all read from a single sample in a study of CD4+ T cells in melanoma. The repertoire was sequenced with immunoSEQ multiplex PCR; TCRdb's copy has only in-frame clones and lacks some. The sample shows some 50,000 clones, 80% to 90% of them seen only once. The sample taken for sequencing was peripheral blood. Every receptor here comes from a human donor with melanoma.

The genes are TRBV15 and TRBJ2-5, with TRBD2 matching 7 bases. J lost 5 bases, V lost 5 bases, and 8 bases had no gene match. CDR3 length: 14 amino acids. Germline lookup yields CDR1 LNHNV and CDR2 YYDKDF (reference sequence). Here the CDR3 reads CATSPRLAGETQYF. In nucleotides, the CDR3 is TGTGCCACCAGCCCACGACTAGCTGGGGAGACCCAGTACTTC.

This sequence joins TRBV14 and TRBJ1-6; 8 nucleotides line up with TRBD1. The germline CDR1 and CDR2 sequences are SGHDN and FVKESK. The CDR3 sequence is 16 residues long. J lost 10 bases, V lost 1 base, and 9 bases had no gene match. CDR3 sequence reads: CASSQGDQGAGSPLHF. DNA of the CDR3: TGTGCCAGCAGCCAAGGCGACCAGGGGGCTGGATCACCCCTCCACTTT.

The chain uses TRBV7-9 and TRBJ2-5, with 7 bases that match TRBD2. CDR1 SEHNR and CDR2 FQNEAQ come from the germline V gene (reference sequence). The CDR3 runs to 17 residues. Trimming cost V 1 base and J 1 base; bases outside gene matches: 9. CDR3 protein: CASSLGWGRVGQETQYF. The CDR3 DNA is TGTGCCAGCAGCTTAGGGTGGGGGAGGGTCGGCCAAGAGACCCAGTACTTC.

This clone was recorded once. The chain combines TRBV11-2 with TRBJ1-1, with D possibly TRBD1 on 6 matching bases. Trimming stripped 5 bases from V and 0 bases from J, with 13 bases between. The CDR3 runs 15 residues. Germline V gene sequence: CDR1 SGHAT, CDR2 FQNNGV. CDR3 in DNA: TGTGCCAGCAGCCGGCAGGGGAGTTTGAACACTGAAGCTTTCTTT. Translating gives CASSRQGSLNTEAFF.

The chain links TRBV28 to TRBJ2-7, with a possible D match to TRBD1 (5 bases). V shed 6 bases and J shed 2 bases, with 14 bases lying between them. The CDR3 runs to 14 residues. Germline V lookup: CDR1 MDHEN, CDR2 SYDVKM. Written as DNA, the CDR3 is TGTGCCAGCAGGATCCCCAGGGTAACCTACGAGCAGTACTTC. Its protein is CASRIPRVTYEQYF.

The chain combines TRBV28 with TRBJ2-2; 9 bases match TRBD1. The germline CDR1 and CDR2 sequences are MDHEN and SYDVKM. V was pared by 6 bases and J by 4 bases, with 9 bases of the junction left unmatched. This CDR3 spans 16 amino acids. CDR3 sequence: CASRRSGTGTTGELFF. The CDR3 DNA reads TGTGCCAGCAGGCGCTCCGGGACAGGGACCACCGGGGAGCTGTTTTTT.

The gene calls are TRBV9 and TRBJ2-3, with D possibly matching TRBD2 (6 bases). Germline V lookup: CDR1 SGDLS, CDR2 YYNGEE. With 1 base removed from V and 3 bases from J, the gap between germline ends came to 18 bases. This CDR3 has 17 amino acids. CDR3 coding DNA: TGTGCCAGCAGCGTATCCGGGGGAGGCGGATGGACAGATACGCAGTATTTT. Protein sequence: CASSVSGGGGWTDTQYF.

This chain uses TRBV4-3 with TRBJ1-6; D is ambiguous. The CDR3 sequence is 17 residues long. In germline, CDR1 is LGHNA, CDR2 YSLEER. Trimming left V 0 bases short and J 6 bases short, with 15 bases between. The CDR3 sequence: CASSQDLFGVSNSPLHF. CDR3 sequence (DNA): TGCGCCAGCAGCCAAGATCTATTCGGGGTATCTAATTCACCCCTCCACTTT.

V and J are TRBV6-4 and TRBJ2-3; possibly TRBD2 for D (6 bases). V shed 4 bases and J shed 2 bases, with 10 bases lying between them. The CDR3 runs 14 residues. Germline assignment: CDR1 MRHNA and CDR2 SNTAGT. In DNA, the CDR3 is TGTGCCAGCAGTGTGTCTAGCGCCACAGATACGCAGTATTTT. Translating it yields CASSVSSATDTQYF.

CDR3 region: CASSESGGSGEQYF. The CDR3 DNA sequence: TGTGCCAGCAGTGAATCCGGGGGTAGCGGCGAGCAGTACTTC. The chain combines TRBV25-1 with TRBJ2-7, with D possibly being TRBD2 (6 bases). V was clipped by 1 base and J by 6 bases, with 13 bases between them. This CDR3 is built from 14 residues. In germline, CDR1 is MGHDK, CDR2 SYGVNS.

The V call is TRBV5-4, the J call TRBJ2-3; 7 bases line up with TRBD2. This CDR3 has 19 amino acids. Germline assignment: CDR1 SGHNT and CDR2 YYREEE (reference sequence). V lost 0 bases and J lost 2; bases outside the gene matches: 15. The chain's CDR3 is CASSLGGSGYTFNTDTQYF. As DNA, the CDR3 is TGTGCCAGCAGCTTGGGGGGTAGCGGGTACACCTTCAACACAGATACGCAGTATTTT.

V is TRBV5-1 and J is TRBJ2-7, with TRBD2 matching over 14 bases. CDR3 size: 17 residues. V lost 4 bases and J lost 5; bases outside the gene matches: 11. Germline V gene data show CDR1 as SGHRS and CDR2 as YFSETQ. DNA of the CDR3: TGCGCCAGCAGCGCCGGGACTAGCGGGGGAATGGGGAACGAGCAGTACTTC. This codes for CASSAGTSGGMGNEQYF.

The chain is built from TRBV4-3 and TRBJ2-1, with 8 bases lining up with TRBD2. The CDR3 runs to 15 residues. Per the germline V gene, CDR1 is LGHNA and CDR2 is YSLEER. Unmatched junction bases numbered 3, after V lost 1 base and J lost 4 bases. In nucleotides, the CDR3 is TGCGCCAGCAGCCAAGCGGGGACTAGATACAATGAGCAGTTCTTC. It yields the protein CASSQAGTRYNEQFF.

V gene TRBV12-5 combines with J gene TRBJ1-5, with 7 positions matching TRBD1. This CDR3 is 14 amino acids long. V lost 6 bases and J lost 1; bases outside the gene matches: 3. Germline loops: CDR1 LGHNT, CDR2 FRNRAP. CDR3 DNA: TGTGCTAGTGGCAGACAGGGAAGCAATCAGCCCCAGCATTTT. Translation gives CASGRQGSNQPQHF. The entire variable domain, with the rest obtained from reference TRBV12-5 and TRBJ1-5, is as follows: DARVTQTPRHKVTEMGQEVTMRCQPILGHNTVFWYRQTMMQGLELLAYFRNRAPLDDSGMPKDRFSAEMPDATLATLKIQPSEPRDSAVYFCASGRQGSNQPQHFGDGTRLSIL.

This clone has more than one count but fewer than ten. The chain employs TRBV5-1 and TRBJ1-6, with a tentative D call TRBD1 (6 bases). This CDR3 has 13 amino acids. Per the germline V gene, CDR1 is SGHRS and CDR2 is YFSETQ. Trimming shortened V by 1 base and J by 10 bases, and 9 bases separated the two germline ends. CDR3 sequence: CASSLLGGSPLHF. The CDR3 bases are TGCGCCAGCAGCTTGTTGGGGGGCTCACCCCTCCACTTT.